These 28 T cell receptor beta chains came from one sample sequenced in a study of blood T cell repertoires in COVID-19. The assay was immunoSEQ multiplex PCR, and TCRdb's table has in-frame clones only and misses some. The repertoire holds some 490,000 clones, with approximately 85% as singletons. Sequencing input: peripheral blood. These receptors were taken from a human donor in a cohort sampled during active COVID-19.

CDR3 region: CASSPRHNYNEQFF. As DNA, the CDR3 is TGTGCCAGCAGCCCGAGACACAATTACAATGAGCAGTTCTTC. The genes are TRBV7-2 and TRBJ2-1; D gene ambiguous. The CDR3 totals 14 residues. V dropped 5 bases and J dropped 4 bases, with 12 bases sitting between them. Germline CDR1 SGHTA, CDR2 FQGNSA.

The CDR3 DNA reads TGTGCCAGCAGCTCGCCGACAGGGACCTACGAGCAGTACTTC. Its translation is CASSSPTGTYEQYF. This chain uses TRBV7-2 with TRBJ2-7, with 7 nucleotides matching TRBD1. V gave up 4 bases and J gave up 2 bases; unmatched junction bases: 5. The CDR3 sequence is 14 residues long. CDR1 is SGHTA and CDR2 is FQGNSA in the germline V gene.

The rearrangement links TRBV11-2 to TRBJ1-1; a weak D match, TRBD1 (6 bases). Germline lookup yields CDR1 SGHAT and CDR2 FQNNGV. Trimming removed 4 bases from V and 4 bases from J, with 7 bases in between. This CDR3 is 12 amino acids long. In nucleotides, the CDR3 is TGTGCCAGCAGCTCCAGGGGCACTGAAGCTTTCTTT. This gives the protein CASSSRGTEAFF.

This sequence joins TRBV12-3 or TRBV12-4 and TRBJ2-1; the D is unclear. This CDR3 has 13 amino acids. The V and J ends lost 7 bases and 0 bases respectively, with 7 bases between them. CDR3 in amino acids: CASTPGSYNEQFF. CDR3 sequence (DNA): TGTGCCAGCACCCCGGGCTCCTACAATGAGCAGTTCTTC.

This clone appeared a few times. The chain links TRBV3-1 (or the pseudogene TRBV3-2) to TRBJ1-6; TRBD1 matches 11 bases. J was trimmed by 8 bases and V by 4 bases; bases with no gene match: 7. Germline V gives CDR1 LGHDT, CDR2 YNNKEL (reference sequence). There are 16 residues in the CDR3. CDR3 nucleotide sequence: TGTGCCAGCAGCCTGGGTGGACAGGGGGCTTATTCACCCCTCCACTTT. Translating gives CASSLGGQGAYSPLHF.

The chain couples TRBV7-2 to TRBJ1-4, with a tentative D call TRBD1 (6 bases). Germline-derived CDR1 and CDR2 are SGHTA and FQGNSA. CDR3 length: 14 amino acids. Trimming took off 3 bases at V and 8 bases at J, with 13 bases between the two ends. The DNA for the CDR3 is TGTGCCAGCAGCTTGCAGGGGTTTGACGAAAAACTGTTTTTT. Protein sequence: CASSLQGFDEKLFF.

The chain has TRBV3-1 (or the pseudogene TRBV3-2) and TRBJ1-1, with D possibly TRBD1 on 5 matching bases. The CDR3 spans 12 residues. Germline assignment: CDR1 LGHDT and CDR2 YNNKEL (reference sequence). V lost 3 bases and J 12 bases, leaving 14 bases between the germline ends. The CDR3 region is CASSQGGRETFF. CDR3 bases: TGTGCCAGCAGCCAGGGCGGCAGGGAAACTTTCTTT.

There are a few counts of this clone. The chain combines TRBV29-1 with TRBJ1-5; 8 bases are shared with TRBD1. Germline lookup yields CDR1 SQVTM and CDR2 ANQGSEA. The CDR3 totals 16 residues. J was trimmed by 3 bases and V by 4 bases; bases with no gene match: 11. CDR3 DNA sequence: TGCAGCGTTGCGCCCTCGGGGACAGGTCTCAATCAGCCCCAGCATTTT. It is translated as CSVAPSGTGLNQPQHF.

V usage is TRBV19 and J usage is TRBJ1-1, with D possibly TRBD1 on 6 matching bases. Germline V gene data show CDR1 as LNHDA and CDR2 as SQIVND (reference sequence). This CDR3 is built from 14 residues. Trimming removed 6 bases at V and 7 bases at J, with 18 bases between. CDR3 sequence (DNA): TGTGCCAGTAGCCCAAATAGGGGGTGGGATGAAGCTTTCTTT. It specifies CASSPNRGWDEAFF.

The chain combines TRBV11-3 with TRBJ2-5, with D possibly matching TRBD1 (6 bases). V lost 2 bases to trimming and J lost 4 bases, with 11 bases between them. This CDR3 region has 14 residues. Germline CDR1 is SGHNT and CDR2 is YENEEA. The DNA for the CDR3 is TGTGCCAGCAGCTTACAGGGGTCAGGAGAGACCCAGTACTTC. This gives the protein CASSLQGSGETQYF.

For this clone: No conserved phenylalanine or tryptophan is present at the end of the CDR3, so a read error is the likely explanation. The DNA is left out, because the CDR3 cannot be placed on it with certainty; the CDR3 is given as TCRdb lists it. This chain connects TRBV2 to TRBJ1-1; the D call of TRBD1 is as the table states it, not checked on the DNA. Including both end residues, the CDR3 is 11 amino acids long. From germline, CDR1 is SNHLY and CDR2 FYNNEI. CDR3 sequence: CASSGRQGLHL.

The chain is built from TRBV29-1 and TRBJ2-3; the match to TRBD2 covers 13 bases. Germline V gives CDR1 SQVTM, CDR2 ANQGSEA. The length of the CDR3 is 15 residues. V lost 7 bases, J lost 2 bases, and 6 bases stayed unmatched. The CDR3 nucleotides are TGCAGCGCTATACTAGCGGGAGGGGACACAGATACGCAGTATTTT. It codes for CSAILAGGDTDTQYF.

V and J are TRBV19 and TRBJ2-1; possibly TRBD1 for D (6 bases). The CDR3 is 15 amino acids. Germline CDR1 reads LNHDA; CDR2 reads SQIVND (reference sequence). V gave up 1 base and J gave up 6 bases, with 13 bases separating them. CDR3 amino acids: CASSIGRGRANEQFF. The CDR3 DNA is TGTGCCAGTAGTATAGGCAGGGGTCGAGCCAATGAGCAGTTCTTC.

V usage is TRBV24-1 and J usage is TRBJ1-4; D is unclear. This CDR3 has 17 amino acids. V was clipped by 1 base and J by 6 bases, with 17 bases between them. CDR1 is KGHDR, CDR2 SFDVKD, per germline. For the CDR3, the DNA is TGTGCCACCAGTGATTTCGAAGGCGGGCCCGGCGATGAAAAACTGTTTTTT. Protein: CATSDFEGGPGDEKLFF.

The chain couples TRBV19 to TRBJ2-6; 11 bases map to TRBD2. CDR1 and CDR2 from the germline V gene are LNHDA and SQIVND (reference sequence). The ends lost 4 bases at V and 1 base at J; junction bases unmatched: 3. The CDR3 totals 17 residues. CDR3 in amino acids: CASSRGLAASGANVLTF. The CDR3 DNA follows: TGTGCCAGTAGTAGGGGACTAGCGGCTTCTGGGGCCAACGTCCTGACTTTC. Filled out from reference TRBV19 and TRBJ2-6, the complete variable domain reads DGGITQSPKYLFRKEGQNVTLSCEQNLNHDAMYWYRQDPGQGLRLIYYSQIVNDFQKGDIAEGYSVSREKKESFPLTVTSAQKNPTAFYLCASSRGLAASGANVLTFGAGSRLTVL.

The rearrangement links TRBV11-3 to TRBJ2-1, with 12 bases aligning to TRBD2. CDR3 length equals 15 residues. Germline V gene lookup returns CDR1 SGHNT and CDR2 YENEEA. Losses at the gene ends were 3 bases for V and 9 bases for J; bases not matched to a gene: 6. CDR3 DNA sequence: TGTGCCAGCAGCTTCGAAACTAGCGGGAGGACTGAGCAGTTCTTC. Protein sequence: CASSFETSGRTEQFF.

The chain uses TRBV6-5 and TRBJ2-1, with D tentatively TRBD1 (6 bases). V lost 0 bases, J lost 6 bases, and 9 bases lay in between. The CDR3 is 14 residues long. The germline gives CDR1 MNHEY, CDR2 SVGAGI. The CDR3 nucleotides read TGTGCCAGCAGTTACTCGATAGGGGGCAATGAGCAGTTCTTC. This translates into CASSYSIGGNEQFF.

The rearrangement joins TRBV7-2 to TRBJ2-3; D gene uncertain. Germline CDR1 and CDR2: SGHTA and FQGNSA. This CDR3 comprises 14 residues. The V and J ends lost 1 base and 6 bases respectively, with 11 bases between them. CDR3 nucleotides: TGTGCCAGCAGCTTAGTTATGAGTCCCGATACGCAGTATTTT. Translated, it gives CASSLVMSPDTQYF.

The chain combines TRBV4-2 with TRBJ1-1; TRBD1 is a possible D gene (6 bases). Between the trimmed V and J ends, which lost 4 bases and 0 bases, there was a span of 15 bases. The CDR3 extends over 16 amino acids. The germline V gene has CDR1 LGHNA and CDR2 YNFKEQ. DNA of the CDR3: TGTGCCAGCAGCCGAGCCGGGACAATCATGAACACTGAAGCTTTCTTT. This codes for CASSRAGTIMNTEAFF.

The V and J genes are TRBV7-9 and TRBJ2-7; 8 nucleotides match TRBD1. The CDR3 is 16 residues long. The J segment lost 5 bases and the V segment lost 5 bases, leaving 14 bases of the junction unmatched. Germline V gene lookup returns CDR1 SEHNR and CDR2 FQNEAQ (reference sequence). CDR3 amino acids: CASSPTLPTGEDEQYF. In nucleotides, the CDR3 is TGTGCCAGCAGCCCTACGCTTCCGACAGGGGAAGACGAGCAGTACTTC.

V usage is TRBV9 and J usage is TRBJ2-3; 8 bases map to TRBD1. After removal of 3 bases from V and 0 bases from J, the junction contained 6 bases not matched to a gene. The CDR3 has 16 residues. Germline V lookup: CDR1 SGDLS, CDR2 YYNGEE. As DNA, the CDR3 is TGTGCCAGCAGCGAACGTGGACAGGGTAGCACAGATACGCAGTATTTT. It encodes CASSERGQGSTDTQYF.

J is TRBJ2-1 and V is TRBV7-6; tentatively, D is TRBD1 (5 bases). Trimming took 2 bases from V and 5 from J, leaving 7 bases between them. The CDR3 runs 13 residues. Germline CDR1 SGHVS, CDR2 FNYEAQ. The CDR3 sequence is CASSLNRNNEQFF. DNA for the CDR3: TGTGCCAGCAGCTTAAACAGGAACAATGAGCAGTTCTTC.

As DNA, the CDR3 is TGCAGCGTTGTCGAGGGAGATACGCAGTATTTT. This gives the protein CSVVEGDTQYF. The rearrangement uses TRBV29-1 and TRBJ2-3; D is possibly TRBD2 (5 bases). Germline assignment: CDR1 SQVTM and CDR2 ANQGSEA. This CDR3 spans 11 amino acids. Trimming took 4 bases from V and 5 from J, leaving 7 bases between them.

The genes are TRBV5-1 and TRBJ1-3; weak D call: TRBD1 (5 bases). V gave up 6 bases and J gave up 1 base, with 11 bases separating them. The length of the CDR3 is 14 residues. Germline assignment: CDR1 SGHRS and CDR2 YFSETQ. CDR3 DNA: TGCGCCAGCACCAGCGGGGGTTCTGGAAACACCATATATTTT. Translated: CASTSGGSGNTIYF.

V is TRBV25-1 and J is TRBJ1-5, with 9 nucleotides matching TRBD1. V trimming: 4 bases; J trimming: 0 bases; junction bases outside the gene matches: 10. The CDR3 totals 18 residues. In germline, CDR1 is MGHDK, CDR2 SYGVNS. CDR3 DNA: TGTGCCAGCAGTGCTGGGACAGGGCTCGGATATAGCAATCAGCCCCAGCATTTT. Translating it yields CASSAGTGLGYSNQPQHF.

The CDR3 is CASSLGQGVAYGYTF. The CDR3 nucleotides read TGTGCCAGCAGCTTAGGGCAGGGGGTCGCCTATGGCTACACCTTC. The chain couples TRBV7-8 to TRBJ1-2, with TRBD1 matching 7 bases. CDR3 size: 15 residues. V lost 1 base, J lost 4 bases, and 6 bases stayed unmatched. Germline CDR1 reads SGHVS; CDR2 reads FQNEAQ.

This clone was recorded only once. The chain combines TRBV28 with TRBJ2-1; 10 bases agree with TRBD2. Looked up from germline, CDR1 is MDHEN and CDR2 is SYDVKM. CDR3 length equals 15 residues. The V segment lost 6 bases and the J segment 8 bases; nucleotides outside the gene matches: 10. DNA of the CDR3: TGTGCCAGCAGCTTAGCGGGAGGACTTTTAGATGAGCAGTTCTTC. Amino acid sequence: CASSLAGGLLDEQFF.

The chain employs TRBV5-1 and TRBJ2-3; 10 bases line up with TRBD2. With V trimmed by 4 bases and J by 1 base, 9 bases remained unmatched. This CDR3 is built from 17 residues. Germline loops: CDR1 SGHRS, CDR2 YFSETQ. For the CDR3, the DNA is TGCGCCAGCAGCGTCCGCCTTACTAGCGGGGGCACAGATACGCAGTATTTT. Protein sequence: CASSVRLTSGGTDTQYF.